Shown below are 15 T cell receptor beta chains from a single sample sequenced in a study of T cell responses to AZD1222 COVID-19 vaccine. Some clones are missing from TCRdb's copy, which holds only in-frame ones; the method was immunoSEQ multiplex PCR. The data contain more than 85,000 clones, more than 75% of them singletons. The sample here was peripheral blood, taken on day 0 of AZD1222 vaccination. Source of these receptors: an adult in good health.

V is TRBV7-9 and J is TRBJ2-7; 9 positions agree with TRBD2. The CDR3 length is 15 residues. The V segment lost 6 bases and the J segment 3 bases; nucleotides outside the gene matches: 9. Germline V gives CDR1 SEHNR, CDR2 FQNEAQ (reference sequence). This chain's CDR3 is CASRPIAGVGYEQYF. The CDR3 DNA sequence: TGTGCCAGCAGGCCAATAGCGGGGGTGGGCTACGAGCAGTACTTC.

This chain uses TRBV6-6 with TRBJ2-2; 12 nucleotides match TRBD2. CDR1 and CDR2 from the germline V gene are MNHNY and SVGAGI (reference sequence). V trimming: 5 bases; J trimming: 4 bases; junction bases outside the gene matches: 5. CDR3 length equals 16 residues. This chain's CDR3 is CASSPLGLAGTGELFF. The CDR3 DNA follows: TGTGCCAGCAGTCCCTTGGGACTAGCGGGCACCGGGGAGCTGTTTTTT.

DNA of the CDR3: TGTGCCAGCTCGGCGGGGGTCCTCAGGGGGCAGTTCTTC. It specifies CASSAGVLRGQFF. This chain connects TRBV18 to TRBJ2-1; maybe TRBD2 (7 bases). Germline CDR1 KGHSH, CDR2 LQKENI. The CDR3 runs 13 residues. Trimming left V 6 bases short and J 12 bases short, with 18 bases between.

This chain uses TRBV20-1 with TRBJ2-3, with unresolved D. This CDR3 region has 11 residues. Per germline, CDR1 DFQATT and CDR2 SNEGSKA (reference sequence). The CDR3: CSATPTDTQYF. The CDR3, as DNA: TGCAGCGCCACTCCCACAGATACGCAGTATTTT.

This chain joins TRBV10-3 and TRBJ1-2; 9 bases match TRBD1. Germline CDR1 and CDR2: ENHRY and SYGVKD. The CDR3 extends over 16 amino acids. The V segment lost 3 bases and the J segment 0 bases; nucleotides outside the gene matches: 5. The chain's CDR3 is CAISEPDRGTNYGYTF. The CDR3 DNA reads TGTGCCATCAGTGAACCTGACAGGGGGACTAACTATGGCTACACCTTC.

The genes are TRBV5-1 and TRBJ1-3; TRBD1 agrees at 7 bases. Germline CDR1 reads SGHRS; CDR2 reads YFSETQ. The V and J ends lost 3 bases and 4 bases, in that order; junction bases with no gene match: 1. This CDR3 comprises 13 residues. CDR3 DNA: TGCGCCAGCAGCTCGACAGGGGGAAACACCATATATTTT. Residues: CASSSTGGNTIYF.

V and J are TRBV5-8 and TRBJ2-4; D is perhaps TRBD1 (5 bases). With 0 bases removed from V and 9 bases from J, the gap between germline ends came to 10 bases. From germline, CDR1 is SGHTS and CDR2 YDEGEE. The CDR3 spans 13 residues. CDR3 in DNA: TGTGCCAGCAGCTTGGTTGGGGCAGGCATTCAGTACTTC. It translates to CASSLVGAGIQYF.

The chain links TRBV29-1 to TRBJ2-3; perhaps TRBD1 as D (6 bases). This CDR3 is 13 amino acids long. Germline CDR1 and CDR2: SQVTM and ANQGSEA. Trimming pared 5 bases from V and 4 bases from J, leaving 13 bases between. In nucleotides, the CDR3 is TGCAGCGTTTCAACAGGGATTGCAGATACGCAGTATTTT. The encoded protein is CSVSTGIADTQYF.

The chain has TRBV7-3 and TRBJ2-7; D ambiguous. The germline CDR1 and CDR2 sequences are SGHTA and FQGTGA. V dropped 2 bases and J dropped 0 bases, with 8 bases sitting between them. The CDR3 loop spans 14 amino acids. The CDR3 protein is CASSLEPSSYEQYF. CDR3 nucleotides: TGTGCCAGCAGCTTAGAGCCTTCCTCCTACGAGCAGTACTTC.

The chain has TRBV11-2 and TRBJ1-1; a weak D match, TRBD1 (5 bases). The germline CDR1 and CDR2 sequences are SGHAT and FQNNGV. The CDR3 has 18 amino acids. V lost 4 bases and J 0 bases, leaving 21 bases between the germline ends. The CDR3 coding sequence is TGTGCCAGCAGCTCGGGCACAGGCCTTGGTGGGGTGAACACTGAAGCTTTCTTT. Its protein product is CASSSGTGLGGVNTEAFF.

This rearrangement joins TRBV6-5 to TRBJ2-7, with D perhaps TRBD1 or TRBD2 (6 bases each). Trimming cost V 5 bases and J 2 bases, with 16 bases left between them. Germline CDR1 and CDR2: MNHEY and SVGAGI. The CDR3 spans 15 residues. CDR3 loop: CASSNPRGVTYEQYF. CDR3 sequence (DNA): TGTGCCAGCAGTAACCCGAGGGGGGTAACCTACGAGCAGTACTTC.

The CDR3 here is CASSPDRAGNQPQHF. The CDR3 DNA reads as TGTGCCAGCAGCCCAGATAGGGCAGGGAATCAGCCCCAGCATTTT. The V and J genes are TRBV7-2 and TRBJ1-5, with D maybe TRBD1 (5 bases). CDR3 length: 15 residues. The germline CDR1 and CDR2 sequences are SGHTA and FQGNSA. Trimming cost V 5 bases and J 4 bases, with 15 bases left between them. Complete variable domain (other parts from reference TRBV7-2 and TRBJ1-5): GAGVSQSPSNKVTEKGKDVELRCDPISGHTALYWYRQSLGQGLEFLIYFQGNSAPDKSGLPSDRFSAERTGGSVSTLTIQRTQQEDSAVYLCASSPDRAGNQPQHFGDGTRLSIL.

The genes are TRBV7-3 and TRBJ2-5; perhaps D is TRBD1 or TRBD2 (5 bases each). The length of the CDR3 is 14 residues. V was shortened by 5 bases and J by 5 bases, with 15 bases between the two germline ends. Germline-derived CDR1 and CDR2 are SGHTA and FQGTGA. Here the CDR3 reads CASSILGTGETQYF. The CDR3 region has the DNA TGTGCCAGCAGCATTCTGGGGACCGGCGAGACCCAGTACTTC.

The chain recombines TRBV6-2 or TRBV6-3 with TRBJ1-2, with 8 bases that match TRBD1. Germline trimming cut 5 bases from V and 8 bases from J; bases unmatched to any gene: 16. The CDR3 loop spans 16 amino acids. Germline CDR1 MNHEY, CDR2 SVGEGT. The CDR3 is CASSRNRQGKIAGYTF. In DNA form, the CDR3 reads TGTGCCAGCAGTCGTAACCGACAGGGGAAGATCGCGGGCTACACCTTC.

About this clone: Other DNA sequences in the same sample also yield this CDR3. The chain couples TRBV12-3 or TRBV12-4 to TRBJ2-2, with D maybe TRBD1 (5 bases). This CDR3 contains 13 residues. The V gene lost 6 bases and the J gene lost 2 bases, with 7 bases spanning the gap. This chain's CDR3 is CASSDRNTGELFF. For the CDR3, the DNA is TGTGCCAGCAGCGACAGAAACACCGGGGAGCTGTTTTTT.